These T cell receptor beta chains were read from a single sample in a study of T cells after posttransplantation cyclophosphamide. Method: immunoSEQ multiplex PCR; TCRdb's copy keeps in-frame clones and lacks some. This sample shows 30,000 to 40,000 clones and no singletons; 2.5% rests with the ten largest. Input material: PBMCs. These receptors all come from a man aged 50-60 years in good health, CMV-negative, and a related stem cell transplant donor. Each CDR3 is given with its conserved first and last residue. Fields, in order: D gene, V gene, J gene, clone size, CDR3 protein, CDR3 DNA. D genes are given only for firm matches. Clone sizes are given selectively: once, few, many, or a class where the clone is expanded.

d_gene: -
v_gene: TRBV18
j_gene: TRBJ2-7
abundance: many
CDR3aa: CASSPFSEQYF
CDR3nt: TGTGCCAGCTCACCATTCTCCGAGCAGTACTTC

d_gene: -
v_gene: TRBV6-5
j_gene: TRBJ1-1
abundance: many
CDR3aa: CASSYSSGELNTEAFF
CDR3nt: TGTGCCAGCAGTTACTCCAGTGGGGAGCTGAACACTGAAGCTTTCTTT

d_gene: TRBD1
v_gene: TRBV19
j_gene: TRBJ1-2
abundance: many
CDR3aa: CASSFFEGASGYTF
CDR3nt: TGTGCCAGTAGTTTTTTCGAGGGGGCGAGTGGCTACACCTTC

d_gene: -
v_gene: TRBV23-1
j_gene: TRBJ1-5
abundance: many
CDR3aa: CACGRGYQPQHF
CDR3nt: TGCGCTTGTGGGAGGGGGTATCAGCCCCAGCATTTT

d_gene: TRBD1
v_gene: TRBV7-3
j_gene: TRBJ1-1
abundance: many
CDR3aa: CASSGSTGTEAFF
CDR3nt: TGTGCCAGCAGCGGGTCGACAGGGACTGAAGCTTTCTTT

d_gene: -
v_gene: TRBV4-2
j_gene: TRBJ1-4
abundance: many
CDR3aa: CASSKDMASNEKLFF
CDR3nt: TGTGCCAGCAGTAAAGATATGGCTTCAAATGAAAAACTGTTTTTT

d_gene: TRBD1
v_gene: TRBV5-1
j_gene: TRBJ1-1
abundance: many
CDR3aa: CASRNRDRDTTEAFF
CDR3nt: TGCGCCAGCAGGAACCGGGACAGGGACACGACTGAAGCTTTCTTT

d_gene: -
v_gene: TRBV7-2
j_gene: TRBJ2-3
abundance: many
CDR3aa: CASILTGPSTDTQYF
CDR3nt: TGTGCCAGCATCTTGACAGGACCCAGCACAGATACGCAGTATTTT

d_gene: TRBD1
v_gene: TRBV7-6
j_gene: TRBJ2-7
abundance: many
CDR3aa: CASSPSQGVYDEQYF
CDR3nt: TGTGCCAGCAGCCCGTCACAGGGGGTCTACGACGAGCAGTACTTC

d_gene: TRBD1
v_gene: TRBV7-3
j_gene: TRBJ2-7
abundance: many
CDR3aa: CASSPTGGPYYEQYF
CDR3nt: TGTGCCAGCAGCCCCACAGGGGGCCCCTACTACGAGCAGTACTTC

d_gene: -
v_gene: TRBV7-9
j_gene: TRBJ2-5
abundance: many
CDR3aa: CASSAGRSAAETQYF
CDR3nt: TGTGCCAGCAGCGCGGGACGGAGTGCGGCGGAGACCCAGTACTTC

d_gene: -
v_gene: TRBV7-8
j_gene: TRBJ2-1
abundance: many
CDR3aa: CASSPARGTSPYNEQFF
CDR3nt: TGTGCCAGCAGCCCCGCTCGCGGGACGAGCCCCTACAATGAGCAGTTCTTC

d_gene: TRBD1
v_gene: TRBV15
j_gene: TRBJ1-1
abundance: many
CDR3aa: CATSSQTGITEAFF
CDR3nt: TGTGCCACCAGCAGCCAGACAGGGATCACTGAAGCTTTCTTT

d_gene: -
v_gene: TRBV5-8
j_gene: TRBJ1-1
abundance: many
CDR3aa: CASSRRENTEAFF
CDR3nt: TGTGCCAGCAGCAGACGGGAGAACACTGAAGCTTTCTTT

d_gene: TRBD1
v_gene: TRBV9
j_gene: TRBJ2-1
abundance: many
CDR3aa: CASSADRGPYNEQFF
CDR3nt: TGTGCCAGCAGCGCGGACAGGGGACCCTACAATGAGCAGTTCTTC

d_gene: TRBD2
v_gene: TRBV18
j_gene: TRBJ2-5
abundance: -
CDR3aa: CASSANGGLAGGPVQTQYF
CDR3nt: TGTGCCAGCTCAGCCAACGGGGGACTAGCGGGGGGCCCTGTACAGACCCAGTACTTC

d_gene: TRBD2
v_gene: TRBV19
j_gene: TRBJ2-5
abundance: few
CDR3aa: CASMPGLAGEKTQYF
CDR3nt: TGTGCCAGTATGCCGGGACTAGCGGGGGAGAAGACCCAGTACTTC

d_gene: -
v_gene: TRBV4-3
j_gene: TRBJ2-1
abundance: many
CDR3aa: CASSQRGGVSSYNEQFF
CDR3nt: TGCGCCAGCAGCCAACGGGGTGGGGTTAGCTCCTACAATGAGCAGTTCTTC

d_gene: TRBD2
v_gene: TRBV6-6
j_gene: TRBJ2-7
abundance: many
CDR3aa: CASSLGERTSGYEQYF
CDR3nt: TGTGCCAGCAGCCTCGGAGAGCGGACTAGCGGGTACGAGCAGTACTTC

d_gene: -
v_gene: TRBV29-1
j_gene: TRBJ2-7
abundance: many
CDR3aa: CSVVVGPYEQYF
CDR3nt: TGCAGCGTTGTCGTGGGCCCCTACGAGCAGTACTTC

d_gene: -
v_gene: TRBV9
j_gene: TRBJ1-3
abundance: many
CDR3aa: CASSARDSGNTIYF
CDR3nt: TGTGCCAGCAGCGCCAGGGACTCTGGAAACACCATATATTTT

d_gene: -
v_gene: TRBV27
j_gene: TRBJ1-5
abundance: many
CDR3aa: CASSPRTHSNQPQHF
CDR3nt: TGTGCCAGCAGTCCCCGGACTCACAGCAATCAGCCCCAGCATTTT

d_gene: TRBD1
v_gene: TRBV19
j_gene: TRBJ2-4
abundance: -
CDR3aa: CASSDRDRNYIQYF
CDR3nt: TGTGCCAGTAGTGACCGGGACAGGAATTACATTCAGTACTTC